Sequencing of this TCR beta chain was carried out in a study of OX40 agonist ivuxolimab in advanced cancers. Background on the whole study: Ivuxolimab was an agonistic, fully human IgG2 monoclonal antibody directed against OX40 (CD134), a costimulatory receptor. Intravenous ivuxolimab was administered to patients every 2 weeks at six dose levels: 0.01, 0.1, 0.3, 1.5, 3 and 10 mg/kg. Of the roughly 52 dose-escalation patients, hepatocellular carcinoma was present in approximately 20, melanoma in around 15, renal cell carcinoma in 9 and head and neck cancer in 9. In the dose-escalation cohort, 75% to 85% of patients were male, and the mean age was 60 years with a range of roughly 23 to 79. Patients were allowed to have had prior anti-PD-1, anti-PD-L1 or anti-CTLA-4 therapy, and around 41% of the dose-escalation patients had previously received checkpoint inhibitors. Three dose-escalation patients achieved partial responses, one with hepatocellular carcinoma and two with cutaneous melanoma. Peripheral TCRbeta sequencing aimed to test whether ivuxolimab altered TCR sequence diversity and caused clonal T-cell expansion. The paper covers the monotherapy dose-escalation part of the phase I ivuxolimab trial, which included N of about 56 patients.

To sequence the TCRbeta CDR3 region, genomic DNA was isolated from the sorted cells. The immunoSEQ Assay was used for sequencing of TCRbeta CDR3 regions. In its TCRdb copy, this immuneACCESS table keeps in-frame sequences only and misses some clones. Where compared with another copy, unresolved V genes explain less than half of these, and the others have no known cause. Across this sample there are 64,000 or so clones, with around 83% seen only once. The ten largest clones represent approximately 0.63% of the sample. The full study reports these points: Antigen specificity was not determined for the clonally expanded peripheral T cells. After ivuxolimab, more expanded clones were found on average in CD8+ T cells than in CD4+ T cells. Low levels of normalized T-cell clonal expansion were also shown by some nonresponding patients. At doses of 0.1 to 3.0 mg/kg, clonal expansion of both CD4+ and CD8+ blood T cells was observed from baseline to week 6. In the 0.1-3.0 mg/kg groups, partial responders were among the patients with the lowest normalized peripheral clonal expansion, particularly in CD8+ T cells.

A remark on this clone: Its specific antigen is unknown. Per-nucleotide qualities are absent, and no much larger clonotype sits a single base away.

The germline V gene yields SGHRS for CDR1 and YFSETQ for CDR2. The CDR3, from cysteine to phenylalanine, totals 15 residues. Just the 45-base CDR3 DNA is kept, in frame starting at base 1. V loses 4 bases of germline sequence and J loses 2 bases, and the interval between the two ends is 14 bases. Patients with a history of autoimmune disease or receiving systemic immunosuppression were excluded from the trial. Peripheral blood for TCR sequencing was collected from all dose cohorts at baseline, on cycle 4 day 1, and on cycle 7 day 1. The samples were taken from a phase I, first-in-human, multicenter, open-label dose-escalation trial of ivuxolimab. Adults with locally advanced or metastatic melanoma, renal cell carcinoma, hepatocellular carcinoma or head and neck squamous cell carcinoma were enrolled in the trial. Before TCR sequencing, CD4+ T cells and CD8+ T cells from peripheral blood were sorted into separate populations.

This sequence was found in an adult with an advanced solid tumor such as melanoma, head and neck, liver or kidney cancer. The rearranged segments are TRBV5-1 and TRBJ2-3; the D region may be TRBD1 or TRBD2, each matching 5 bases equally. Here the sequenced sample was CD4+ or CD8+ T cells sorted from blood, taken in a trial of the OX40 agonist ivuxolimab. CDR3 loop: CASSVTGPSTDTQYF. The nucleotide sequence reads TGCGCCAGCAGCGTTACGGGACCCTCCACAGATACGCAGTATTTT. Where the CDR3 stops, the reference TRBV5-1 and TRBJ2-3 genes take over; the full variable domain is KAGVTQTPRYLIKTRGQQVTLSCSPISGHRSVSWYQQTPGQGLQFLFEYFSETQRNKGNFPGRFSGRQFSNSRSEMNVSTLELGDSALYLCASSVTGPSTDTQYFGPGTRLTVL.